These 8 T cell receptor beta chains were sequenced from one sample in a study of Graves' ophthalmopathy and Graves' hyperthyroidism. Amplifying from RNA transcripts, the study obtained TCR beta CDR3 regions. Second-round multiplex PCR followed a first-round RT-PCR using HTBI primers. TCRdb analysed the multiplex PCR reads with MiXCR anew, one entry per CDR3 protein. The sample includes about 480,000 distinct CDR3 sequences, 13% to 15% of them seen just once. The sample taken for sequencing was blood. The receptors derive from a woman in her 30s with Graves' ophthalmopathy.

The chain carries TRBV10-3 and TRBJ2-5; 8 nucleotides align to TRBD1. V gave up 6 bases and J gave up 5 bases; unmatched junction bases: 5. Germline V lookup: CDR1 ENHRY, CDR2 SYGVKD. The CDR3 runs to 13 residues. The CDR3 DNA follows: TGTGCCATCAGGACAGGGGCGGGGGAGACCCAGTACTTC. Translated, it gives CAIRTGAGETQYF.

This clonotype was observed at least ten times. The CDR3 reads CASSQGLRDMNTEAFF. The CDR3 coding sequence is TGTGCCAGCAGCCAAGGTTTGAGAGACATGAACACTGAAGCTTTCTTT. The gene calls are TRBV4-2 and TRBJ1-1; D is ambiguous. In germline, CDR1 is LGHNA, CDR2 YNFKEQ. CDR3 length equals 16 residues. V was cut by 1 base and J by 0 bases, with 12 bases left in between.

This rearrangement joins TRBV6-4 to TRBJ2-7; D uncertain. This CDR3 contains 13 residues. Trimming stripped 7 bases from V and 6 bases from J, with 16 bases between. CDR1 is MRHNA, CDR2 SNTAGT, per germline. The DNA for the CDR3 is TGTGCCAGCACTGCCCCGGAGACTCTCGAGCAGTACTTC. It specifies CASTAPETLEQYF.

In this sample, this clonotype turned up many times. The chain joins TRBV5-5 to TRBJ2-5; 8 nucleotides agree with TRBD2. This CDR3 is built from 16 residues. The V segment lost 0 bases and the J segment 0 bases; nucleotides outside the gene matches: 4. Germline V CDR1 and CDR2: SGHKS, YYEKEE (reference sequence). CDR3 nucleotide sequence: TGTGCCAGCAGCTTGGGCGGGAGGTTGTACCAAGAGACCCAGTACTTC. Protein product: CASSLGGRLYQETQYF.

In this sample, this clonotype turned up once. The conserved final phenylalanine or tryptophan is absent from the CDR3, which likely points to a read error. The V gene is TRBV12-3 or TRBV12-4, the J gene TRBJ1-1, with TRBD1 matching 7 bases. The CDR3 runs to 16 residues. Unmatched junction bases numbered 13, after V lost 3 bases and J lost 6 bases. The CDR3 bases are TGTGCCAGCAGTTTCGGTACAGGGGATTATTATCCTGAAGCTTTCGTT. Translated, it gives CASSFGTGDYYPEAFV.

This clonotype was detected ten times or more. This chain uses TRBV25-1 with TRBJ1-6, with D unclear. Germline CDR1 and CDR2: MGHDK and SYGVNS. Trimming removed 3 bases from V and 3 bases from J, with 6 bases in between. The CDR3 is 14 amino acids. CDR3 sequence: CASSDNVYNSPLHF. CDR3 DNA: TGTGCCAGCAGTGACAACGTCTATAATTCACCCCTCCACTTT.

This clonotype appeared many times. The chain links TRBV12-3 or TRBV12-4 to TRBJ1-2; perhaps TRBD1 as D (6 bases). The CDR3 sequence is 12 residues long. V was trimmed by 5 bases and J by 6 bases, leaving 10 bases between them. The CDR3 nucleotides read TGTGCCAGCAGTGTAGGGACAAATGGCTACACCTTC. It specifies CASSVGTNGYTF.

The chain uses TRBV5-6 and TRBJ1-1; 9 nucleotides line up with TRBD1. J lost 10 bases, V lost 4 bases, and 5 bases had no gene match. CDR1 and CDR2 from the germline V gene are SGHDT and YYEEEE. The CDR3 is 12 amino acids. CDR3 loop: CASSGDRVGAFF. CDR3 coding DNA: TGTGCCAGCAGCGGGGACAGGGTTGGAGCTTTCTTT.